The 21 T cell receptor beta chains presented below share a single source sample, sequenced in a study of regulatory T cells in long-lasting Graves disease. Relying on iRepertoire HTBI primers and Arm-PCR of CDR3 regions, the team built TCR beta libraries. MiXCR, run by TCRdb on the multiplex PCR reads, gives a single entry per CDR3 protein. The sample lists 400,000 to 500,000 distinct CDR3 sequences, 20% to 25% occurring once. Regarding time point: persistent/refractory GD, antithyroid drugs over 5 years with positive TRAb. Isolated PBMC RNA provided the starting material for the TCR library. Sample: peripheral blood mononuclear cells (PBMCs), taken when the disease was refractory, from a patient treated with antithyroid drugs. The receptors originated from a female donor with Graves disease.

This clonotype came up a few times. V gene TRBV4-1 combines with J gene TRBJ1-5; D remains ambiguous. Germline CDR1 and CDR2: MGHRA and YSYEKL. Between the trimmed V and J ends, which lost 6 bases and 5 bases, there was a span of 11 bases. The CDR3 totals 13 residues. In DNA, the CDR3 is TGCGCCAGCAGTATACTAGAGGATCAGCCCCAGCATTTT. Translation: CASSILEDQPQHF.

In this sample, this clonotype turned up many times. V gene TRBV28 combines with J gene TRBJ2-7, with D unclear. Germline loops: CDR1 MDHEN, CDR2 SYDVKM. The CDR3 loop spans 15 amino acids. With 7 bases removed from V and 0 bases from J, the gap between germline ends came to 16 bases. CDR3 coding DNA: TGTGCCAGCAATTCTGTCAGGAAAAGCTCCTACGAGCAGTACTTC. Translated, it gives CASNSVRKSSYEQYF.

This clonotype was recorded a few times. The rearrangement links TRBV11-2 to TRBJ2-1, with 12 bases that match TRBD2. Germline assignment: CDR1 SGHAT and CDR2 FQNNGV. This CDR3 has 17 amino acids. Unmatched junction bases numbered 6, after V lost 4 bases and J lost 2 bases. The CDR3 sequence: CASSSRLAGDAYNEQFF. CDR3 bases: TGTGCCAGCAGCTCCCGACTAGCGGGAGACGCCTACAATGAGCAGTTCTTC.

J is TRBJ2-7 and V is TRBV28, with 7 bases matching TRBD1. The germline V gene encodes CDR1 MDHEN and CDR2 SYDVKM. CDR3 length: 14 residues. With V trimmed by 5 bases and J by 0 bases, 4 bases remained unmatched. The CDR3 nucleotides are TGTGCCAGCAGTGAACAGGGGCACTCCTACGAGCAGTACTTC. This translates into CASSEQGHSYEQYF.

The chain is built from TRBV7-9 and TRBJ1-1; D might be TRBD1 (6 bases). The CDR3 has 18 residues. Germline V gene sequence: CDR1 SEHNR, CDR2 FQNEAQ (reference sequence). Trimming cost V 0 bases and J 0 bases, with 17 bases left between them. CDR3 DNA sequence: TGTGCCAGCAGCTTAGCCCGGGACATAACATCCCTGAACACTGAAGCTTTCTTT. Its translation is CASSLARDITSLNTEAFF.

This clonotype was detected ten times or more. The J gene is TRBJ2-5, the V gene TRBV9; 7 nucleotides align to TRBD2. J gave up 2 bases and V 5 bases, and 3 bases lay outside the gene matches. The CDR3 runs 13 residues. Germline CDR1 and CDR2: SGDLS and YYNGEE. CDR3 amino acids: CASSGGGQETQYF. CDR3 nucleotides: TGTGCCAGCAGTGGCGGGGGACAAGAGACCCAGTACTTC.

Ten or more counts support this clonotype. This chain joins TRBV2 and TRBJ1-2, with D perhaps matching TRBD1 (6 bases). This CDR3 contains 19 residues. V was pared by 0 bases and J by 2 bases, with 22 bases between. Looked up from germline, CDR1 is SNHLY and CDR2 is FYNNEI. In DNA form, the CDR3 reads TGTGCCAGCAGTGAAGCGCGTTTCGCCTGGGGGCGCTTAAACTATGGCTACACCTTC. Its protein is CASSEARFAWGRLNYGYTF.

The rearrangement joins TRBV10-1 to TRBJ1-1; D perhaps matches TRBD1 (5 bases). Trimming removed 7 bases from V and 3 bases from J, with 18 bases in between. CDR1 is WNHNN, CDR2 SYGVQD, per germline (reference sequence). The CDR3 runs 15 residues. As DNA, the CDR3 is TGCGCCAGCACTGAAATGATCGGGGGGGACACTGAAGCTTTCTTT. This sequence encodes CASTEMIGGDTEAFF.

V gene TRBV28 combines with J gene TRBJ2-3, with 8 bases aligning to TRBD2. The CDR3 totals 17 residues. The germline CDR1 and CDR2 sequences are MDHEN and SYDVKM. Germline trimming cut 0 bases from V and 2 bases from J; bases unmatched to any gene: 7. The CDR3, as DNA: TGTGCCAGCAGTTTATGGCGGGATAGCGGGACCACAGATACGCAGTATTTT. Protein: CASSLWRDSGTTDTQYF.

This clonotype was seen at least ten times. V usage is TRBV6-1 and J usage is TRBJ2-7; D is unclear. Trimming stripped 6 bases from V and 4 bases from J, with 13 bases between. Germline lookup yields CDR1 MNHNS and CDR2 SASEGT. The CDR3 consists of 13 residues. This CDR3 is CASSFGARYEQYF. As DNA, the CDR3 is TGTGCCAGCAGCTTTGGAGCGCGGTACGAGCAGTACTTC.

The table lists this clonotype with many counts. V gene TRBV28 combines with J gene TRBJ1-5, with TRBD1 identical over 10 bases. The CDR3 has 14 residues. Trimming cost V 6 bases and J 7 bases; bases outside gene matches: 6. Germline CDR1 reads MDHEN; CDR2 reads SYDVKM. CDR3 sequence (DNA): TGTGCCAGCAGAATCGGGACAGGGGTGCAGCCCCAGCATTTT. It yields the protein CASRIGTGVQPQHF.

At least ten counts were recorded for this clonotype. CDR3 in amino acids: CASSARAGGTYEQYF. The CDR3 nucleotides read TGTGCCAGCAGCGCGAGGGCAGGGGGCACCTACGAGCAGTACTTC. The rearrangement uses TRBV9 and TRBJ2-7, with 8 bases fitting TRBD1. Germline V gene data show CDR1 as SGDLS and CDR2 as YYNGEE. The CDR3 is 15 amino acids. The J segment lost 2 bases and the V segment lost 3 bases, leaving 7 bases of the junction unmatched.

This clonotype has just a few counts. This chain uses TRBV19 with TRBJ1-2; maybe TRBD1 (5 bases). Trimming left V 4 bases short and J 7 bases short, with 13 bases between. This CDR3 has 13 residues. The germline CDR1 and CDR2 sequences are LNHDA and SQIVND (reference sequence). The CDR3 sequence: CASSTRGLPGYTF. The DNA of the CDR3 is TGTGCCAGTAGTACTAGGGGCCTCCCTGGCTACACCTTC.

This clonotype was detected only a few times. CDR3 sequence reads: CASSPRDRDPLYEQYF. DNA of the CDR3: TGTGCCAGCAGCCCTAGGGACAGGGACCCTCTCTACGAGCAGTACTTC. This chain uses TRBV7-9 with TRBJ2-7, with 9 bases identical to TRBD1. Germline lookup yields CDR1 SEHNR and CDR2 FQNEAQ (reference sequence). Germline trimming cut 5 bases from V and 3 bases from J; bases unmatched to any gene: 11. CDR3 length equals 16 residues. The variable domain in full, with the rest retrieved from reference TRBV7-9 and TRBJ2-7, is DTGVSQNPRHKITKRGQNVTFRCDPISEHNRLYWYRQTLGQGPEFLTYFQNEAQLEKSRLLSDRFSAERPKGSFSTLEIQRTEQGDSAMYLCASSPRDRDPLYEQYFGPGTRLTVT.

This clonotype was detected ten times or more. This rearrangement joins TRBV20-1 to TRBJ2-5, with TRBD1 identical over 11 bases. Germline-derived CDR1 and CDR2 are DFQATT and SNEGSKA (reference sequence). The junction had 16 bases not matched to a gene; V was cut back by 6 bases and J by 4 bases. The CDR3 has 17 residues. In DNA, the CDR3 is TGCAGTGCGCCGTATCTCCTTGGGACAGGGGGAGGAGAGACCCAGTACTTC. Translated: CSAPYLLGTGGGETQYF.

In its sample, this clonotype was seen many times. The rearrangement links TRBV28 to TRBJ2-2; the match to TRBD2 covers 7 bases. Unmatched junction bases numbered 2, after V lost 5 bases and J lost 2 bases. The CDR3 extends over 14 amino acids. Germline-derived CDR1 and CDR2 are MDHEN and SYDVKM. The CDR3 here is CASSEGLNTGELFF. DNA of the CDR3: TGTGCCAGCAGTGAGGGACTAAACACCGGGGAGCTGTTTTTT.

This clonotype was recorded at least ten times. This chain joins TRBV15 and TRBJ1-1; TRBD1 is a possible D gene (5 bases). CDR3 length: 15 residues. Trimming shortened V by 0 bases and J by 6 bases, and 14 bases separated the two germline ends. Germline V CDR1 and CDR2: LNHNV, YYDKDF (reference sequence). CDR3 protein: CATSRDLGAGAEAFF. The CDR3 DNA is TGTGCCACCAGCAGAGATCTCGGGGCAGGAGCTGAAGCTTTCTTT.

The sample holds a few counts of this clonotype. This chain connects TRBV5-1 to TRBJ2-5, with TRBD2 identical over 7 bases. There are 15 residues in the CDR3. The trim removed 1 base at V and 4 bases at J, leaving 7 bases unmatched. CDR1 is SGHRS, CDR2 YFSETQ, per germline. The CDR3 coding sequence is TGCGCCAGCAGCTTGAGCCTAGCGGAGATAGAGACCCAGTACTTC. Its translation is CASSLSLAEIETQYF.

A few counts support this clonotype. V usage is TRBV4-1 and J usage is TRBJ2-7; D unclear. Germline V gene data show CDR1 as MGHRA and CDR2 as YSYEKL. This CDR3 is built from 14 residues. The V end was cut by 3 bases, the J end by 1 base, with 10 bases between. CDR3 loop: CASSHTMVSYEQYF. In DNA form, the CDR3 reads TGCGCCAGCAGCCACACTATGGTGTCCTACGAGCAGTACTTC.

This chain links TRBV20-1 with TRBJ1-2; 10 nucleotides align to TRBD1. In germline, CDR1 is DFQATT, CDR2 SNEGSKA (reference sequence). The CDR3 extends over 14 amino acids. Unmatched junction bases numbered 2, after V lost 2 bases and J lost 2 bases. CDR3 in DNA: TGCAGTGCTAGAAGGGACAGGGGAAACTATGGCTACACCTTC. This translates into CSARRDRGNYGYTF.

This clonotype was seen repeatedly, ten times or more. The chain joins TRBV7-2 to TRBJ2-7; 7 positions match TRBD1. The CDR3 is 13 amino acids. V dropped 6 bases and J dropped 4; count of bases not matched to a gene: 6. CDR1 is SGHTA and CDR2 is FQGNSA in the germline V gene. The CDR3 DNA reads TGTGCCAGCAGGTCCGGGACAGCATACGAGCAGTACTTC. Its translation: CASRSGTAYEQYF.